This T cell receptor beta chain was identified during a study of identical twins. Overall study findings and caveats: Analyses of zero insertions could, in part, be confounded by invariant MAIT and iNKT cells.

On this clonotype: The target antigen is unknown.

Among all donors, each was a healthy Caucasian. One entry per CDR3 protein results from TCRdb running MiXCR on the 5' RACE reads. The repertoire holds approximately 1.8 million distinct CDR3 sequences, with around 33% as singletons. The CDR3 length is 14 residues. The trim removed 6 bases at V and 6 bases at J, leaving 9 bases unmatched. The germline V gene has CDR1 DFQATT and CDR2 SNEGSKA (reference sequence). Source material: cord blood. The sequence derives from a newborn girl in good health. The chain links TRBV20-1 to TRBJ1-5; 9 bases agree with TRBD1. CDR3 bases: TGCAGTGCGAGACCCGGGACAGGGTTTCAGCCCCAGCATTTT. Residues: CSARPGTGFQPQHF.